The clone carrying this TCR beta chain was seen only once. Trimming stripped 11 bases from V and 6 bases from J, with 18 bases between. Germline CDR1 and CDR2: ENHRY and SYGVKD. CDR3 length equals 13 residues. TCRdb keeps only in-frame clones here, not all; method: immunoSEQ multiplex PCR. The repertoire holds 210,000 or so clones, with about 83% as singletons. This record belongs to a study of blood T cell repertoires in COVID-19. The J gene is TRBJ2-3, the V gene TRBV10-3, with D perhaps TRBD2 (5 bases). The receptor was isolated from a man aged 45-65 years with active or convalescent COVID-19. Sequencing used peripheral blood. The CDR3: CAEARDLADTQYF. CDR3 DNA sequence: TGTGCCGAGGCACGGGATTTGGCGGATACGCAGTATTTT.